The 18 T cell receptor beta chains in this list originate from one sample, sequenced in a study of blood T cells in healthy people across ages. The use of a sample-barcoded 5' primer and a J-beta primer mix characterized a second PCR of roughly 6 to 11 cycles. From the 5' RACE reads, TCRdb called clonotypes with MiXCR, one entry per CDR3 protein. Among 1.5 million to 2 million distinct CDR3 sequences listed, roughly 32% were seen once. The specimen was blood. The receptors come from a woman between 25 and 40 years old in good health.

This clonotype has just a few counts. The CDR3 DNA is TGCGCCAGCAGCTTGGAGCCGGGCCCAGATACGCAGTATTTT. Amino acids: CASSLEPGPDTQYF. The chain couples TRBV5-1 to TRBJ2-3, with D uncertain. Trimming removed 0 bases from V and 4 bases from J, with 9 bases in between. The CDR3 runs 14 residues. CDR1 is SGHRS, CDR2 YFSETQ, per germline. The full variable domain, rest sourced from reference TRBV5-1 and TRBJ2-3, is KAGVTQTPRYLIKTRGQQVTLSCSPISGHRSVSWYQQTPGQGLQFLFEYFSETQRNKGNFPGRFSGRQFSNSRSEMNVSTLELGDSALYLCASSLEPGPDTQYFGPGTRLTVL.

About this clonotype itself: This may arise from a read error, as a much more abundant clone is one base away. This chain uses TRBV13 with TRBJ2-5, with TRBD2 matching 15 bases. The DNA end favors TRBJ2-1, so the J call may be wrong. The CDR3 has 17 amino acids. CDR1 and CDR2 (germline): PRHDT, FYEKMQ (reference sequence). CDR3 in DNA: TGTGCCAGCAGCCCCGGACTAGCGGGGGGGCAGCAAGAGACCCAGTTCTTC. It is translated as CASSPGLAGGQQETQFF.

The V and J genes are TRBV7-2 and TRBJ2-6, with D uncertain. Germline CDR1 reads SGHTA; CDR2 reads FQGNSA. V was cut by 6 bases and J by 0 bases, with 6 bases left in between. The CDR3 spans 14 residues. CDR3 sequence (DNA): TGTGCCAGCAGGAAGCGCTCTGGGGCCAACGTCCTGACTTTC. Translation gives CASRKRSGANVLTF.

J is TRBJ1-2 and V is TRBV6-5; 12 nucleotides agree with TRBD1. V lost 5 bases to trimming and J lost 7 bases; unmatched junction nucleotides: 11. Germline V gene lookup returns CDR1 MNHEY and CDR2 SVGAGI. The CDR3 covers 16 residues. The CDR3 loop is CASSPLPGQGASGYTF. DNA of the CDR3: TGTGCCAGCAGTCCGCTTCCGGGACAGGGGGCGTCTGGCTACACCTTC.

Of note for this clonotype: At one end the junction does not follow the germline gene, possibly because of a read error. The rearrangement links TRBV10-3 to TRBJ1-2; D remains ambiguous. There are 13 residues in the CDR3. The V gene's germline CDR1 is ENHRY and CDR2 SYGVKD. CDR3: CAVSRPASYGYTF. The CDR3 coding sequence is TGTGCCGTCAGTCGACCGGCGAGCTATGGCTACACCTTC.

This clonotype was counted at least ten times. The chain couples TRBV19 to TRBJ2-1; 11 bases map to TRBD2. This CDR3 contains 15 residues. Germline lookup yields CDR1 LNHDA and CDR2 SQIVND (reference sequence). After removal of 4 bases from V and 6 bases from J, the junction contained 5 bases not matched to a gene. The CDR3 region is CASSSHSGRANEQFF. The CDR3 DNA is TGTGCCAGTAGTAGCCATAGCGGGAGGGCCAATGAGCAGTTCTTC. The full variable domain, its missing parts supplied by reference TRBV19 and TRBJ2-1, is DGGITQSPKYLFRKEGQNVTLSCEQNLNHDAMYWYRQDPGQGLRLIYYSQIVNDFQKGDIAEGYSVSREKKESFPLTVTSAQKNPTAFYLCASSSHSGRANEQFFGPGTRLTVL.

V is TRBV2 and J is TRBJ2-1; TRBD2 matches 11 bases. The germline CDR1 and CDR2 sequences are SNHLY and FYNNEI. Unmatched junction bases numbered 10, after V lost 5 bases and J lost 7 bases. The CDR3 has 16 residues. The CDR3 reads CASSSEAGLAANEQFF. The CDR3 DNA follows: TGTGCCAGCAGTTCGGAAGCGGGACTAGCGGCTAATGAGCAGTTCTTC.

This chain connects TRBV18 to TRBJ2-7; D may be TRBD1 (6 bases). Germline CDR1 and CDR2: KGHSH and LQKENI. The CDR3 runs to 14 residues. V was shortened by 3 bases and J by 3 bases, with 12 bases between the two germline ends. CDR3 nucleotide sequence: TGTGCCAGCTCACCGGTGACAGGAGACTACGAGCAGTACTTC. Translating gives CASSPVTGDYEQYF.

In nucleotides, the CDR3 is TGCAGTGCTAGCGACGGGAGTGGGGCTTACGAGCAGTACTTC. Its translation: CSASDGSGAYEQYF. The genes are TRBV20-1 and TRBJ2-7, with a weak D call TRBD2 (6 bases). Germline V gene lookup returns CDR1 DFQATT and CDR2 SNEGSKA (reference sequence). This CDR3 contains 14 residues. The V gene lost 3 bases and the J gene lost 4 bases, with 16 bases spanning the gap.

The CDR3 loop reads CASSNSRDRVDQPQHF. CDR3 coding DNA: TGTGCCAGTAGCAACAGCCGGGACAGGGTGGATCAGCCCCAGCATTTT. V is TRBV19 and J is TRBJ1-5; 9 positions agree with TRBD1. CDR1 is LNHDA and CDR2 is SQIVND in the germline V gene (reference sequence). The CDR3 spans 16 residues. With V trimmed by 6 bases and J by 5 bases, 11 bases remained unmatched.

Of note for this clonotype: A read error may explain this, as a much larger clone is one base away. The rearrangement uses TRBV5-1 and TRBJ2-1, with D unresolved. CDR1 is SGHRS, CDR2 YFSETQ, per germline. There are 15 residues in the CDR3. The CDR3 nucleotides read TGCGCCGGCAGCCAGGAGCAGATACGGTTGGATGAGCAGTTCTTC. This translates into CAGSQEQIRLDEQFF.

This clonotype was observed a few times. The chain employs TRBV27 and TRBJ2-6, with 8 bases matching TRBD2. CDR3 size: 16 residues. V was clipped by 4 bases and J by 0 bases; unmatched bases: 2. CDR1 is MNHEY, CDR2 SMNVEV, per germline (reference sequence). CDR3 in DNA: TGTGCCAGCAGTTCCCGGGGGGGCTCTGGGGCCAACGTCCTGACTTTC. Translated, it gives CASSSRGGSGANVLTF.

This rearrangement joins TRBV30 to TRBJ1-1; no reliable D call. Germline V gives CDR1 GTSNPN, CDR2 SVGIG (reference sequence). With 3 bases removed from V and 10 bases from J, the gap between germline ends came to 15 bases. This CDR3 is built from 12 residues. DNA of the CDR3: TGTGCCTGGAGAAGAAGGGAGTGGAGAGCTTTCTTT. It translates to CAWRRREWRAFF.

The gene calls are TRBV20-1 and TRBJ2-7, with TRBD2 identical over 9 bases. From germline, CDR1 is DFQATT and CDR2 SNEGSKA (reference sequence). V shed 6 bases and J 5 bases; nucleotides not matched to a gene: 8. The CDR3 consists of 13 residues. For the CDR3, the DNA is TGCAGTGCCGGGACTAGCTCGTCCGACGAGCAGTACTTC. This codes for CSAGTSSSDEQYF.

This CDR3 is CASSTTSGTSYEQYF. DNA of the CDR3: TGCGCCAGCAGCACGACTAGCGGCACATCCTACGAGCAGTACTTC. The chain recombines TRBV5-1 with TRBJ2-7; 9 positions agree with TRBD2. CDR1 and CDR2 from the germline V gene are SGHRS and YFSETQ. Trimming cost V 4 bases and J 1 base; bases outside gene matches: 6. The CDR3 runs 15 residues.

The sample holds a few counts of this clonotype. A much larger clone differs from this one at a single base, so this may be a read error. The V and J genes are TRBV4-2 and TRBJ2-4; TRBD1 aligns across 7 bases. The DNA end is more similar to TRBJ2-7, so the J call may be wrong. The germline V gene encodes CDR1 LGHNA and CDR2 YNFKEQ. The CDR3 is 16 amino acids. The CDR3 is CASSQAVGQRSYEQYF. In nucleotides, the CDR3 is TGTGCCAGCAGCCAAGCAGTGGGACAGCGGAGCTACGAGCAGTACTTC.

This clonotype has just a few counts. Here the CDR3 reads CASSQDQTDGLNEQFF. DNA for the CDR3: TGCGCCAGCAGCCAAGATCAAACGGACGGTCTAAATGAGCAGTTCTTC. The chain is built from TRBV4-1 and TRBJ2-1, with unresolved D. The CDR3 sequence is 16 residues long. Germline CDR1 MGHRA, CDR2 YSYEKL. V was clipped by 0 bases and J by 7 bases, with 16 bases between them.

This chain uses TRBV9 with TRBJ1-1, with 12 bases matching TRBD1. There are 17 residues in the CDR3. Germline values: CDR1 SGDLS, CDR2 YYNGEE. Trimming cost V 2 bases and J 6 bases; bases outside gene matches: 11. The CDR3 region has the DNA TGTGCCAGCAGCGTGGGGACAGGGGGCATTCGTGGTGCTGAAGCTTTCTTT. Its protein product is CASSVGTGGIRGAEAFF.